This T cell receptor beta chain was retrieved from a study of CD8+ T cells in alopecia areata. Treatment meaning: oral pan-JAK inhibitor, 5-10 mg twice daily. TCR sequencing used cDNA made by reverse transcription of extracted RNA. Data came from immunoSEQ multiplex PCR; TCRdb stores just in-frame clones and leaves some out. The sample has about 180,000 clones, 53% seen once; the top ten hold approximately 10%. Germline loops: CDR1 MGHRA, CDR2 YSYEKL. The V end was cut by 1 base, the J end by 0 bases, with 10 bases between. This CDR3 is 15 amino acids long. This material consisted of CD8+ T cells sorted from blood, taken at week 24, from a patient treated with tofacitinib. The genes are TRBV4-1 and TRBJ2-7; D perhaps matches TRBD1 (6 bases). The TCR sequence derives from a human donor with alopecia areata. For the CDR3, the DNA is TGCGCCAGCAGCCAAGTCCAACAGGGCTCCTACGAGCAGTACTTC. Protein product: CASSQVQQGSYEQYF.